This passage covers 23 T cell receptor beta chains from one sample sequenced in a study of blood T cell repertoires in COVID-19. Sequencing used immunoSEQ multiplex PCR; TCRdb keeps in-frame clones, though not all of them. The sample lists some 150,000 clones; 75% to 90% were seen once. Sequencing was carried out using peripheral blood. The receptors shown here come from a man between 65 and 85 years old with acute or convalescent COVID-19.

This rearrangement joins TRBV3-1 (or the pseudogene TRBV3-2) to TRBJ2-1; TRBD2 agrees at 8 bases. The J segment lost 2 bases and the V segment lost 3 bases, leaving 6 bases of the junction unmatched. This CDR3 region has 16 residues. Germline values: CDR1 LGHDT, CDR2 YNNKEL (reference sequence). CDR3 sequence: CASSHEAGATYNEQFF. The CDR3 coding sequence is TGTGCCAGCAGCCATGAAGCGGGAGCAACCTACAATGAGCAGTTCTTC.

This sequence joins TRBV29-1 and TRBJ1-2; possibly TRBD1 for D (5 bases). Germline-derived CDR1 and CDR2 are SQVTM and ANQGSEA. There are 12 residues in the CDR3. V gave up 7 bases and J gave up 3 bases, with 12 bases separating them. This CDR3 is CSATVSHYGYTF. The CDR3 nucleotides read TGCAGCGCGACAGTGTCTCACTATGGCTACACCTTC.

The J gene is TRBJ1-1, the V gene TRBV9, with D possibly being TRBD1 (5 bases). Germline loops: CDR1 SGDLS, CDR2 YYNGEE. The CDR3 is made up of 13 amino acids. V shed 0 bases and J shed 11 bases, with 14 bases lying between them. CDR3 protein: CASSVGPGRSAFF. Here the CDR3 DNA reads TGTGCCAGCAGCGTAGGACCAGGGAGGTCGGCTTTCTTT.

This clone was seen once. V gene TRBV29-1 combines with J gene TRBJ1-5; TRBD1 agrees at 9 bases. From germline, CDR1 is SQVTM and CDR2 ANQGSEA. The CDR3 is 13 amino acids. The V segment lost 6 bases and the J segment 3 bases; nucleotides outside the gene matches: 3. CDR3 sequence: CSVGQGNNQPQHF. The DNA for the CDR3 is TGCAGCGTAGGACAGGGGAACAATCAGCCCCAGCATTTT.

This rearrangement joins TRBV28 to TRBJ2-1; 8 positions match TRBD2. The CDR3 is 15 amino acids. Germline values: CDR1 MDHEN, CDR2 SYDVKM. With V trimmed by 4 bases and J by 7 bases, 9 bases remained unmatched. The CDR3 sequence: CASSSRLAQLNEQFF. The CDR3 bases are TGTGCCAGCAGTTCTAGACTAGCGCAGCTTAATGAGCAGTTCTTC.

This clone was counted a few times. The CDR3 region has the DNA TGTGCCAGCAGTGAAGCAACAGGGATTGTAAATGGCTACACCTTC. Its translation: CASSEATGIVNGYTF. The rearrangement joins TRBV6-1 to TRBJ1-2; the D gene is possibly TRBD1 (6 bases). Trimming stripped 0 bases from V and 6 bases from J, with 14 bases between. The CDR3 covers 15 residues. Germline V gene lookup returns CDR1 MNHNS and CDR2 SASEGT.

This chain joins TRBV25-1 and TRBJ1-2; TRBD1 matches 8 bases. V shed 6 bases and J 8 bases; nucleotides not matched to a gene: 5. Germline CDR1 reads MGHDK; CDR2 reads SYGVNS. The CDR3 has 12 residues. The DNA for the CDR3 is TGTGCCAGCAGGATGGACAGGGAAGGCTACACCTTC. Protein: CASRMDREGYTF.

Only a few counts were recorded for this clone. The chain recombines TRBV5-1 with TRBJ2-1, with 12 nucleotides matching TRBD2. CDR1 SGHRS and CDR2 YFSETQ come from the germline V gene. This CDR3 contains 17 residues. The J segment lost 4 bases and the V segment lost 2 bases, leaving 7 bases of the junction unmatched. The CDR3 nucleotides are TGCGCCAGCAGCTTTCTCGGACTAGCGGGGCCGTACAATGAGCAGTTCTTC. It codes for CASSFLGLAGPYNEQFF. The whole variable domain, filled in from reference TRBV5-1 and TRBJ2-1, reads KAGVTQTPRYLIKTRGQQVTLSCSPISGHRSVSWYQQTPGQGLQFLFEYFSETQRNKGNFPGRFSGRQFSNSRSEMNVSTLELGDSALYLCASSFLGLAGPYNEQFFGPGTRLTVL.

The chain combines TRBV24-1 with TRBJ2-7; possible D gene TRBD1, 5 bases. The CDR3 totals 12 residues. The ends were cut back, 4 bases at V and 5 bases at J, with 8 bases in the middle. The V gene's germline CDR1 is KGHDR and CDR2 SFDVKD. This CDR3 is CATSDRRDEQYF. CDR3 nucleotide sequence: TGTGCCACCAGTGACCGCAGGGACGAGCAGTACTTC.

V gene TRBV7-9 combines with J gene TRBJ2-2; maybe TRBD2 (5 bases). Germline V gives CDR1 SEHNR, CDR2 FQNEAQ (reference sequence). The V gene lost 1 base and the J gene lost 7 bases, with 10 bases spanning the gap. This CDR3 has 14 residues. The CDR3 coding sequence is TGTGCCAGCAGCTTAGTCGGGGAACACGGGGAGCTGTTTTTT. It translates to CASSLVGEHGELFF.

The J gene is TRBJ1-3, the V gene TRBV2; possible D gene TRBD1, 5 bases. Deletions cut 11 bases from V and 0 bases from J, with 23 bases between. This CDR3 contains 17 residues. Looked up from germline, CDR1 is SNHLY and CDR2 is FYNNEI. The CDR3 spells CALGGVGGKSSGNTIYF. CDR3 DNA sequence: TGTGCCCTCGGGGGGGTCGGAGGGAAGAGCTCTGGAAACACCATATATTTT.

The genes are TRBV11-3 and TRBJ2-1; D unresolved. The CDR3 consists of 13 residues. Trimming cost V 2 bases and J 3 bases, with 5 bases left between them. Per germline, CDR1 SGHNT and CDR2 YENEEA. The CDR3 here is CASSLNLYNEQFF. The CDR3 DNA sequence: TGTGCCAGCAGCTTAAATCTCTACAATGAGCAGTTCTTC.

The rearrangement links TRBV6-5 to TRBJ1-5, with TRBD1 matching over 7 bases. CDR3 length equals 15 residues. Germline assignment: CDR1 MNHEY and CDR2 SVGAGI. With V trimmed by 6 bases and J by 0 bases, 5 bases remained unmatched. CDR3: CASRGGPISNQPQHF. The CDR3 region has the DNA TGTGCCAGCAGAGGGGGCCCCATTAGCAATCAGCCCCAGCATTTT.

The rearrangement uses TRBV5-1 and TRBJ1-3, with D possibly matching TRBD1 (6 bases). The CDR3 is 15 residues long. V dropped 4 bases and J dropped 1 base, with 12 bases sitting between them. Germline V CDR1 and CDR2: SGHRS, YFSETQ. CDR3: CASSPGTTSGNTIYF. As DNA, the CDR3 is TGCGCCAGCAGCCCCGGGACAACGTCTGGAAACACCATATATTTT. Looking up the rest from reference TRBV5-1 and TRBJ1-3 gives the full variable domain: KAGVTQTPRYLIKTRGQQVTLSCSPISGHRSVSWYQQTPGQGLQFLFEYFSETQRNKGNFPGRFSGRQFSNSRSEMNVSTLELGDSALYLCASSPGTTSGNTIYFGEGSWLTVV.

This rearrangement joins TRBV5-6 to TRBJ2-3, with 12 bases that match TRBD1. With 0 bases clipped from V and 4 bases from J, the junction kept 9 bases outside the gene matches. From germline, CDR1 is SGHDT and CDR2 YYEEEE. CDR3 length: 18 amino acids. CDR3 residues: CASSLGWRDRGQSDTQYF. The CDR3 coding sequence is TGTGCCAGCAGCTTGGGGTGGCGGGACAGGGGGCAATCAGATACGCAGTATTTT. Complete variable domain (other parts from reference TRBV5-6 and TRBJ2-3): DAGVTQSPTHLIKTRGQQVTLRCSPKSGHDTVSWYQQALGQGPQFIFQYYEEEERQRGNFPDRFSGHQFPNYSSELNVNALLLGDSALYLCASSLGWRDRGQSDTQYFGPGTRLTVL.

The chain employs TRBV28 and TRBJ2-7; 7 bases are a match to TRBD1. This CDR3 spans 15 amino acids. Germline values: CDR1 MDHEN, CDR2 SYDVKM. V was clipped by 4 bases and J by 0 bases; unmatched bases: 6. CDR3 in DNA: TGTGCCAGCAGTTGGGTGGACAGGTCCTCCTACGAGCAGTACTTC. Protein product: CASSWVDRSSYEQYF.

The J gene is TRBJ2-2, the V gene TRBV9; TRBD2 matches at 12 bases. The CDR3 covers 15 residues. Trimming took 4 bases from V and 5 from J; bases not matched to a gene: 3. The V gene's germline CDR1 is SGDLS and CDR2 YYNGEE. Here the CDR3 DNA reads TGTGCCAGCAGCCCCACTAGCGGGGGGACCGGGGAGCTGTTTTTT. This translates into CASSPTSGGTGELFF.

V gene TRBV10-3 combines with J gene TRBJ1-3, with D tentatively TRBD1 (5 bases). CDR1 and CDR2 (germline): ENHRY, SYGVKD. The CDR3 runs to 15 residues. V lost 7 bases and J 8 bases, leaving 21 bases between the germline ends. The CDR3 sequence is CAITDTLPPGDTIYF. Here the CDR3 DNA reads TGTGCCATCACGGACACACTACCACCGGGGGACACCATATATTTT.

The chain employs TRBV28 and TRBJ1-5, with D possibly being TRBD1 (6 bases). The germline CDR1 and CDR2 sequences are MDHEN and SYDVKM. The CDR3 runs to 14 residues. V shed 4 bases and J shed 5 bases, with 12 bases lying between them. CDR3 loop: CASSSAGAYQPQHF. As DNA, the CDR3 is TGTGCCAGCAGTTCGGCAGGGGCTTATCAGCCCCAGCATTTT.

V gene TRBV6-1 combines with J gene TRBJ2-1; 11 bases map to TRBD2. Trimming took 4 bases from V and 4 from J; bases not matched to a gene: 9. The CDR3 runs 17 residues. Germline lookup yields CDR1 MNHNS and CDR2 SASEGT. The CDR3 sequence: CASSVGTSGLFYNEQFF. The DNA for the CDR3 is TGTGCCAGCAGTGTGGGGACTAGCGGATTATTTTACAATGAGCAGTTCTTC.

The V gene is TRBV6-5, the J gene TRBJ2-5; 8 bases map to TRBD1. The length of the CDR3 is 15 residues. CDR1 is MNHEY and CDR2 is SVGAGI in the germline V gene. Trimming removed 6 bases from V and 2 bases from J; junction bases left unmatched: 8. CDR3 residues: CASSSRHRGQETQYF. CDR3 bases: TGTGCCAGCAGCTCAAGACACAGGGGGCAAGAGACCCAGTACTTC.

The rearrangement joins TRBV11-2 to TRBJ2-7; 7 bases line up with TRBD1. Germline CDR1 is SGHAT and CDR2 is FQNNGV. Trimming at V came to 5 bases and at J to 2 bases, leaving 6 bases not matched to a gene. The CDR3 spans 14 residues. CDR3 region: CASSTKTGAYEQYF. DNA of the CDR3: TGTGCCAGCAGCACCAAAACAGGGGCCTACGAGCAGTACTTC.

The V call is TRBV6-2 or TRBV6-3, the J call TRBJ2-2, with D uncertain. This CDR3 is 17 amino acids long. Deletions cut 0 bases from V and 2 bases from J, with 13 bases between. CDR1 MNHEY and CDR2 SVGEGT come from the germline V gene. The chain's CDR3 is CASSYSTLGTNTGELFF. CDR3 DNA: TGTGCCAGCAGTTACTCGACCCTAGGCACCAACACCGGGGAGCTGTTTTTT.